A selection of T cell receptor beta chains follows, all from one sample in a study of CD8+CD57+ T cells in acquired aplastic anemia. MiXCR was run by TCRdb on the reads, yielding one entry per CDR3 protein. The sample carries 300,000 or so distinct CDR3 sequences, approximately 57% recorded once. The sample consisted of sorted CD4+, CD8+, or CD8+CD57+ T cells (not recorded which) from PBMCs. The receptors here all came from a human donor with aplastic anemia. Both conserved end residues are part of each CDR3. The D gene is left open where the match is weak. Clone size is stated in some rows and not others, as once, few, many or a class when expanded.

clone size,J gene,D gene,V gene,CDR3 protein,CDR3 DNA
many,TRBJ2-1,TRBD2,TRBV10-3,CAISDIAGAGNEQFF,TGTGCCATCAGTGACATAGCGGGAGCGGGAAATGAGCAGTTCTTC
few,TRBJ2-3,-,TRBV20-1,CSARVPGSDTQYF,TGCAGTGCTAGAGTACCGGGTTCAGATACGCAGTATTTT
many,TRBJ2-3,-,TRBV7-3,CASSLVSGTGTDTQYF,TGTGCCAGCAGCTTAGTGTCGGGGACCGGCACAGATACGCAGTATTTT
-,TRBJ1-1,-,TRBV7-6,CASSLMTGMNTEAFF,TGTGCCAGCAGCTTGATGACAGGTATGAACACTGAAGCTTTCTTT
few,TRBJ2-7,-,TRBV7-8,CASSLQGIYEQYF,TGTGCCAGCAGCTTACAGGGTATCTACGAGCAGTACTTC
-,TRBJ2-5,-,TRBV5-1,CASSLDMSQETQYF,TGTGCCAGCAGCTTGGATATGAGCCAAGAGACCCAGTACTTC
many,TRBJ2-5,-,TRBV7-9,CASSQGQGSETQYF,TGTGCCAGCAGCCAAGGGCAGGGCTCAGAGACCCAGTACTTC
-,TRBJ2-7,-,TRBV5-6,CASSLNVGHPYEQYF,TGTGCCAGCAGCCTCAACGTCGGACATCCCTACGAGCAGTACTTC
-,TRBJ2-7,-,TRBV24-1,CATSDFRKGNEQYF,TGTGCCACCAGTGATTTCCGGAAGGGGAACGAGCAGTACTTC
many,TRBJ2-7,-,TRBV7-9,CASSLGGDEQYF,TGTGCCAGCAGCTTAGGAGGGGACGAGCAGTACTTC
few,TRBJ2-1,-,TRBV20-1,CSAQDTYNEQFF,TGCAGTGCCCAGGACACCTACAATGAGCAGTTCTTC
-,TRBJ2-7,TRBD2,TRBV10-3,CAISDLGGLAGYEQYF,TGTGCCATCAGTGACTTGGGTGGGCTAGCGGGCTACGAGCAGTACTTC
many,TRBJ2-3,-,TRBV12-3/TRBV12-4,CASAREAGTDTQYF,TGTGCCTCAGCCAGGGAGGCAGGCACAGATACGCAGTATTTT
-,TRBJ2-5,-,TRBV2,CASIRGGRETQYF,TGTGCCAGCATTAGGGGGGGGCGAGAGACCCAGTACTTC
-,TRBJ2-3,TRBD2,TRBV7-3,CASRPTSGEGVTQYF,TGTGCCAGCAGGCCGACTAGCGGGGAGGGAGTCACGCAGTATTTT
-,TRBJ2-7,-,TRBV2,CASSEAGGTVTYEQYF,TGTGCCAGCAGTGAAGCGGGAGGGACAGTGACCTACGAGCAGTACTTC
few,TRBJ2-2,TRBD2,TRBV14,CASRSTSGGLNTGELFF,TGTGCCAGCAGGTCGACTAGCGGGGGGTTGAACACCGGGGAGCTGTTTTTT
-,TRBJ2-5,TRBD1,TRBV14,CASSLAGTGSGETQYF,TGTGCCAGCAGCCTAGCCGGGACAGGGTCTGGAGAGACCCAGTACTTC
few,TRBJ2-7,-,TRBV29-1,CSVEVTDYEQYF,TGCAGCGTTGAGGTGACAGACTATGAGCAGTACTTC
-,TRBJ2-5,TRBD2,TRBV5-1,CASSLFGLAVGTQYF,TGTGCCAGCAGCCTCTTCGGACTAGCGGTCGGGACCCAGTACTTC
once,TRBJ2-7,TRBD1,TRBV19,CASSIKSPLGTGGGEQYF,TGTGCCAGTAGTATAAAATCTCCGTTAGGGACAGGGGGCGGCGAGCAGTACTTC
-,TRBJ2-3,TRBD2,TRBV5-1,CASSLDILAGKGTDTQYF,TGCGCCAGCAGCTTGGACATACTAGCGGGTAAAGGCACAGATACGCAGTATTTT
-,TRBJ1-6,-,TRBV9,CASSVATADSSPLHF,TGTGCCAGCAGCGTAGCCACGGCCGACAGTTCACCCCTCCACTTT
-,TRBJ2-1,-,TRBV7-9,CASSLEVGQPHNEQFF,TGTGCCAGCAGCTTAGAGGTCGGGCAACCCCACAATGAGCAGTTCTTC